Described below is a single TCR beta chain sequence and its context. The antigen is undetermined. A read error may produce the germline difference seen at one junction end. This entry comes from a study of blood T cells in healthy people across ages. General study points: Per million T cells, TCR beta diversity dropped roughly linearly as age increased.

For the second PCR, which ran for about 7 to 11 cycles, a sample-barcoded 5' primer and a J-beta primer mix were used. The template-switch adaptor was a 5' adaptor with 12 random nucleotides. It tagged each cDNA molecule. MiXCR, applied by TCRdb to the 5' RACE reads, yields one record per CDR3 protein. The table lists about 1.8 million distinct CDR3 sequences, roughly 49% of them singletons. Sequenced material: blood. The TCR comes from a woman between 40 and 55 years old in good health.

CDR3 sequence (DNA): TGCCGCGTCCGGTCGCGGGGGGAATACAATGAGCAGTTCTTC. Translating gives CRVRSRGEYNEQFF. The rearrangement links TRBV29-1 to TRBJ2-1; 8 bases line up with TRBD2. CDR3 length equals 14 residues. Germline V gene lookup returns CDR1 SQVTM and CDR2 ANQGSEA.